These 2 T cell receptor beta chains share one sample of origin, sequenced in a study of blood T cell repertoires in COVID-19. Generated by immunoSEQ multiplex PCR, the TCRdb table keeps only in-frame clones and is missing some. The profile shows about 21,000 clones, around four fifths of them singletons. Material: peripheral blood. All receptors derive from a human donor in a cohort sampled during active COVID-19.

The count of this clone is one. V and J are TRBV14 and TRBJ2-5; a possible D gene is TRBD2 (5 bases). Per the germline V gene, CDR1 is SGHDN and CDR2 is FVKESK. V was cut by 4 bases and J by 5 bases, with 8 bases left in between. The CDR3 is 12 amino acids. CDR3: CASSPQRETQYF. CDR3 DNA sequence: TGTGCCAGCAGCCCCCAGCGGGAGACCCAGTACTTC.

The chain combines TRBV28 with TRBJ2-5; no clear D gene. The CDR3 length is 13 residues. Germline V gives CDR1 MDHEN, CDR2 SYDVKM. The V end lost 5 bases, the J end lost 6 bases, and 13 bases lay between the germline ends. The CDR3 spells CASSPPGSQTQYF. CDR3 coding DNA: TGTGCCAGCAGTCCCCCCGGGTCCCAGACCCAGTACTTC.